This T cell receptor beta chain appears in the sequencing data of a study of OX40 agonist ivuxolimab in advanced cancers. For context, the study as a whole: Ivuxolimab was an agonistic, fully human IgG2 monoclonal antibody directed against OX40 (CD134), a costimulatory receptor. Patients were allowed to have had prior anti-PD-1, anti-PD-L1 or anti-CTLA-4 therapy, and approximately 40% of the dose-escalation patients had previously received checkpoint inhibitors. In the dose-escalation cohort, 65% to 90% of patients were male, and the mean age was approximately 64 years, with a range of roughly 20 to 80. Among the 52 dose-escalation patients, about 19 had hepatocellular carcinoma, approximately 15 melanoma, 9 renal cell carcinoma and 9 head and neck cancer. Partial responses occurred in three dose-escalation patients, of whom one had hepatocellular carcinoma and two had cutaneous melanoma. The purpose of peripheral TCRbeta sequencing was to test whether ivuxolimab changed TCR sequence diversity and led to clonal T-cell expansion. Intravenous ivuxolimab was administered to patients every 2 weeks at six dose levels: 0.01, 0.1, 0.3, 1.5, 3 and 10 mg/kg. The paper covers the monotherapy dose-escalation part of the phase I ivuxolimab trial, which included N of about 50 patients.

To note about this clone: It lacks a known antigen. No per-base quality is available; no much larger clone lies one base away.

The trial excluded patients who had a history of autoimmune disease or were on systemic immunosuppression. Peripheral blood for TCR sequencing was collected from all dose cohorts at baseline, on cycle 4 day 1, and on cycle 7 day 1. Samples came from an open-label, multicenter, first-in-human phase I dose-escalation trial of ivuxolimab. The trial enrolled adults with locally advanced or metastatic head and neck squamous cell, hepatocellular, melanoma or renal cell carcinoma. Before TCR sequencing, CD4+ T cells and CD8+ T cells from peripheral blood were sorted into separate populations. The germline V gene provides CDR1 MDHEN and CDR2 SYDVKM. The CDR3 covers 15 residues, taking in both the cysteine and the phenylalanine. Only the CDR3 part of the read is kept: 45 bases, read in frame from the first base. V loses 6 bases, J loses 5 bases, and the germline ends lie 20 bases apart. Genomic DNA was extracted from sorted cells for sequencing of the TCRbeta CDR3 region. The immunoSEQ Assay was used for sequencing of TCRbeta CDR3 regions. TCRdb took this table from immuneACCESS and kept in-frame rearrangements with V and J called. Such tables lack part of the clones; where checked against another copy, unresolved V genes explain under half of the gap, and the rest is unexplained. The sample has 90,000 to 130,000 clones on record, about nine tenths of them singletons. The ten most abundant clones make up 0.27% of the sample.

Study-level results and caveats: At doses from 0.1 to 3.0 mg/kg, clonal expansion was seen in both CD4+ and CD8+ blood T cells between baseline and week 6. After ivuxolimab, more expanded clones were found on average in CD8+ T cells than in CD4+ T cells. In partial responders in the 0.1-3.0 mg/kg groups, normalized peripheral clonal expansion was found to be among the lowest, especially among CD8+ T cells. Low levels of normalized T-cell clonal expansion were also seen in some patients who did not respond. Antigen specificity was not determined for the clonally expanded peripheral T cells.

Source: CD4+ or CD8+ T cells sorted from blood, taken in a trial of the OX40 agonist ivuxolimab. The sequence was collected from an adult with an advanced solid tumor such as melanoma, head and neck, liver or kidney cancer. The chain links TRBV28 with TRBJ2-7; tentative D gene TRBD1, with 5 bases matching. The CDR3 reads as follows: CASSPVYSEDNEQYF. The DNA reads TGTGCCAGCAGCCCCGTCTATTCCGAGGACAACGAGCAGTACTTC.